The clone carrying this T cell receptor beta chain was seen only a few times. V was pared by 6 bases and J by 2 bases, with 4 bases of the junction left unmatched. The CDR3 sequence is 13 residues long. Germline-derived CDR1 and CDR2 are SNHLY and FYNNEI. Following extraction, RNA underwent reverse transcription to cDNA, which served as the sequencing template. TCRdb's table, derived via immunoSEQ multiplex PCR, lists solely in-frame clones and lacks some. The sample has tens of thousands of clones, 60% seen once. Lesional scalp punch biopsies and peripheral blood came from alopecia areata patients. Researchers picked out CD4+ and CD8+ T cells from PBMCs by sorting. The data were taken from a study of CD8+ T cells in alopecia areata. Background on the study: Each of the treated patients was given oral tofacitinib, 5 to 10 mg twice daily, for moderate-to-severe alopecia areata.

This chain joins TRBV2 and TRBJ2-7; TRBD1 matches 7 bases. The sequenced sample was CD8+ T cells sorted from blood, obtained at week 0. The source of this sequence is a human donor with alopecia areata. The CDR3 nucleotides read TGTGCCAGCAGAGGGACAGATCCCTACGAGCAGTACTTC. It specifies CASRGTDPYEQYF.